The 18 T cell receptor beta chains below come from one sample, sequenced in a study of Ad26.COV2.S vaccination and SARS-CoV-2 variants. Profiled with immunoSEQ multiplex PCR; TCRdb holds only in-frame clones, not every one. This sample has roughly 510,000 clones, with roughly nine tenths found just once. The treatment was: some 19 received Ad26.COV2.S at low or high dose, single or two shots; several received placebo; per-sample allocation not given. Sampling was performed 63 days after the first vaccine or placebo injection. The specimen was peripheral blood, collected in a trial of Ad26.COV2.S vaccine versus placebo. The receptors shown here come from a person between 18 and 65 years old who received the Ad26.COV2.S COVID-19 vaccine or a placebo.

The chain is built from TRBV30 and TRBJ2-3; TRBD2 agrees at 8 bases. Germline CDR1 GTSNPN, CDR2 SVGIG (reference sequence). The junction had 8 bases not matched to a gene; V was cut back by 4 bases and J by 2 bases. The CDR3 contains 15 residues. CDR3 sequence (DNA): TGTGCCTGGACCCTGGGCGGGAGGTCCACAGATACGCAGTATTTT. Protein sequence: CAWTLGGRSTDTQYF.

The rearrangement uses TRBV5-6 and TRBJ1-1; D perhaps matches TRBD1 (5 bases). Trimming shortened V by 0 bases and J by 1 base, and 10 bases separated the two germline ends. Germline CDR1 reads SGHDT; CDR2 reads YYEEEE. The CDR3 is 15 amino acids. CDR3 protein: CASSLAGGSNTEAFF. As DNA, the CDR3 is TGTGCCAGCAGCTTGGCCGGGGGGTCGAACACTGAAGCTTTCTTT. The full variable domain, with the rest looked up from reference TRBV5-6 and TRBJ1-1, is DAGVTQSPTHLIKTRGQQVTLRCSPKSGHDTVSWYQQALGQGPQFIFQYYEEEERQRGNFPDRFSGHQFPNYSSELNVNALLLGDSALYLCASSLAGGSNTEAFFGQGTRLTVV.

The chain carries TRBV3-1 (or the pseudogene TRBV3-2) and TRBJ2-5; TRBD1 matches at 7 bases. Germline CDR1 LGHDT, CDR2 YNNKEL (reference sequence). The CDR3 is made up of 12 amino acids. J lost 5 bases, V lost 7 bases, and 4 bases had no gene match. The CDR3 nucleotides read TGTGCCAGCACGACAGGGTACGAGACCCAGTACTTC. Translated, it gives CASTTGYETQYF.

The rearrangement links TRBV5-1 to TRBJ2-5; 9 positions agree with TRBD2. Germline V gene lookup returns CDR1 SGHRS and CDR2 YFSETQ. The ends lost 0 bases at V and 4 bases at J; junction bases unmatched: 4. There are 15 residues in the CDR3. In nucleotides, the CDR3 is TGCGCCAGCAGCTTGGGAGGTAGCGGGGGAGAGACCCAGTACTTC. Protein: CASSLGGSGGETQYF.

This chain joins TRBV5-1 and TRBJ1-2, with no clear D. V was shortened by 1 base and J by 4 bases, with 8 bases between the two germline ends. CDR1 and CDR2 (germline): SGHRS, YFSETQ. CDR3 length: 13 amino acids. CDR3 loop: CASSLRDGYGYTF. CDR3 sequence (DNA): TGCGCCAGCAGCTTGAGGGATGGCTATGGCTACACCTTC.

This chain joins TRBV28 and TRBJ1-2; D unclear. The CDR3 sequence is 12 residues long. CDR1 MDHEN and CDR2 SYDVKM come from the germline V gene. The ends were cut back, 7 bases at V and 3 bases at J, with 9 bases in the middle. CDR3 coding DNA: TGTGCCAGCACGAATTTGGACTATGGCTACACCTTC. Translated, it gives CASTNLDYGYTF.

The chain is built from TRBV29-1 and TRBJ2-7; possibly TRBD1 for D (7 bases). This CDR3 is built from 12 residues. CDR1 is SQVTM, CDR2 ANQGSEA, per germline. The V and J ends lost 6 bases and 4 bases respectively, with 13 bases between them. CDR3 sequence (DNA): TGCAGCGTGCGGGACAGTCAATACGAGCAGTACTTC. Protein product: CSVRDSQYEQYF.

The chain links TRBV29-1 to TRBJ2-2, with TRBD2 matching 8 bases. The V segment lost 6 bases and the J segment 7 bases; nucleotides outside the gene matches: 7. The CDR3 covers 13 residues. CDR1 and CDR2 (germline): SQVTM, ANQGSEA. DNA of the CDR3: TGCAGCGTCGGCGGGCGGGAGGTCGGGGAGCTGTTTTTT. It translates to CSVGGREVGELFF.

This clone was counted between two and nine times. V gene TRBV19 combines with J gene TRBJ2-1; 7 positions agree with TRBD2. The CDR3 covers 17 residues. Germline V gives CDR1 LNHDA, CDR2 SQIVND (reference sequence). V lost 1 base and J lost 3; bases outside the gene matches: 9. CDR3 sequence (DNA): TGTGCCAGTAGTATAGGTTCGGCGGGAGTGGGCTACAATGAGCAGTTCTTC. The encoded protein is CASSIGSAGVGYNEQFF.

This clone was counted once. This chain connects TRBV6-5 to TRBJ1-1; D is perhaps TRBD1 (5 bases). CDR1 is MNHEY and CDR2 is SVGAGI in the germline V gene. Trimming removed 2 bases at V and 2 bases at J, with 9 bases between. CDR3 length: 14 amino acids. The CDR3 nucleotides read TGTGCCAGCAGTTACGTTGGGGGAAACACTGAAGCTTTCTTT. Its protein product is CASSYVGGNTEAFF.

In this sample, this clone turned up once. This chain uses TRBV6-6 with TRBJ1-5, with 7 bases matching TRBD1. Germline lookup yields CDR1 MNHNY and CDR2 SVGAGI (reference sequence). V lost 6 bases, J lost 6 bases, and 11 bases stayed unmatched. The CDR3 consists of 15 residues. The CDR3 nucleotides are TGTGCCAGCAGCCACGGAAGACAGGGTGTTCAGCCCCAGCATTTT. Residues: CASSHGRQGVQPQHF.

CDR3: CASSLARQGNYNEQFF. DNA of the CDR3: TGTGCCAGCAGCTTAGCCAGACAGGGAAACTACAATGAGCAGTTCTTC. The rearrangement links TRBV7-3 to TRBJ2-1; 7 nucleotides align to TRBD1. The ends lost 2 bases at V and 3 bases at J; junction bases unmatched: 7. The CDR3 has 16 residues. Germline CDR1 and CDR2: SGHTA and FQGTGA.

This chain connects TRBV30 to TRBJ2-1; D perhaps matches TRBD2 (5 bases). The CDR3 has 15 amino acids. Deletions cut 0 bases from V and 9 bases from J, with 18 bases between. The germline CDR1 and CDR2 sequences are GTSNPN and SVGIG (reference sequence). This CDR3 is CAWSVGADLRIEQFF. CDR3 in DNA: TGTGCCTGGAGTGTGGGAGCGGATCTTAGGATTGAGCAGTTCTTC.

The chain couples TRBV15 to TRBJ2-1, with D perhaps assigned TRBD1 or TRBD2 (5 bases each). Germline V gene sequence: CDR1 LNHNV, CDR2 YYDKDF (reference sequence). Trimming took off 0 bases at V and 6 bases at J, with 15 bases between the two ends. The CDR3 has 16 amino acids. The CDR3 is CATSRDRGTRGNEQFF. The CDR3 DNA follows: TGTGCCACCAGCAGAGATCGAGGGACCCGGGGCAATGAGCAGTTCTTC.

The rearrangement links TRBV5-1 to TRBJ1-5; D not resolved. Germline assignment: CDR1 SGHRS and CDR2 YFSETQ. The CDR3 has 15 residues. Trimming removed 1 base at V and 2 bases at J, with 10 bases between. The CDR3 reads CASSLNGGGNQPQHF. For the CDR3, the DNA is TGCGCCAGCAGCTTGAACGGTGGTGGCAATCAGCCCCAGCATTTT. Looking up the rest from reference TRBV5-1 and TRBJ1-5 gives the full variable domain: KAGVTQTPRYLIKTRGQQVTLSCSPISGHRSVSWYQQTPGQGLQFLFEYFSETQRNKGNFPGRFSGRQFSNSRSEMNVSTLELGDSALYLCASSLNGGGNQPQHFGDGTRLSIL.

This rearrangement joins TRBV7-2 to TRBJ1-5; no reliable D call. The CDR3 length is 13 residues. Trimming took off 4 bases at V and 7 bases at J, with 11 bases between the two ends. Germline V gene lookup returns CDR1 SGHTA and CDR2 FQGNSA. CDR3 protein: CASSSRVLQPQHF. The CDR3 DNA sequence: TGTGCCAGCAGCTCAAGGGTTCTACAGCCCCAGCATTTT.

V is TRBV7-9 and J is TRBJ2-7, with D possibly being TRBD1 (6 bases). Trimming removed 5 bases from V and 1 base from J, with 15 bases in between. The germline V gene has CDR1 SEHNR and CDR2 FQNEAQ (reference sequence). This CDR3 comprises 15 residues. The CDR3 here is CASSTWDKISYEQYF. CDR3 nucleotides: TGTGCCAGCAGCACATGGGACAAGATTTCCTACGAGCAGTACTTC.

The V and J genes are TRBV18 and TRBJ2-7; 8 nucleotides match TRBD1. Germline V gene lookup returns CDR1 KGHSH and CDR2 LQKENI. This CDR3 comprises 14 residues. V was pared by 8 bases and J by 3 bases, with 9 bases of the junction left unmatched. As DNA, the CDR3 is TGTGCCAGCGCCTCGACAGGGGTGAGCTACGAGCAGTACTTC. Its translation is CASASTGVSYEQYF.